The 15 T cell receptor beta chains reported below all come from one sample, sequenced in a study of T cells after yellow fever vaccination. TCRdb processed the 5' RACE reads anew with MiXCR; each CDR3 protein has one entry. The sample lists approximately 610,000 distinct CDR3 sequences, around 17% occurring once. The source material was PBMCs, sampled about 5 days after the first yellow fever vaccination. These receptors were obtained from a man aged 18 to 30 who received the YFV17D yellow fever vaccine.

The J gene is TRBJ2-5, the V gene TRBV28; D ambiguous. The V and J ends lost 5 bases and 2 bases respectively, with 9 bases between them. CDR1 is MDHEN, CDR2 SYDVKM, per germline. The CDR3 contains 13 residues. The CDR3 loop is CASSKPNQETQYF. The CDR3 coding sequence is TGTGCCAGCAGTAAGCCCAATCAAGAGACCCAGTACTTC.

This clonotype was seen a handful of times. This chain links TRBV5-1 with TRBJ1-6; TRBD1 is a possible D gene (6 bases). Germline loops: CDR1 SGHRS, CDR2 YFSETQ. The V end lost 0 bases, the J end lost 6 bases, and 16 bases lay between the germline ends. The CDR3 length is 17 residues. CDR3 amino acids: CASSLAGRGTGNSPLHF. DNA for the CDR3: TGCGCCAGCAGCTTGGCCGGCAGGGGTACGGGTAATTCACCCCTCCACTTT.

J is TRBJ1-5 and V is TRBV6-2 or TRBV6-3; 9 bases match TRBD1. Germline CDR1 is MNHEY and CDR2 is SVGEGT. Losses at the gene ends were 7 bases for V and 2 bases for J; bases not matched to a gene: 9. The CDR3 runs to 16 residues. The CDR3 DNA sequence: TGTGCCAGCACCGGAACAGGGGGCGCGGGCAATCAGCCCCAGCATTTT. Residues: CASTGTGGAGNQPQHF.

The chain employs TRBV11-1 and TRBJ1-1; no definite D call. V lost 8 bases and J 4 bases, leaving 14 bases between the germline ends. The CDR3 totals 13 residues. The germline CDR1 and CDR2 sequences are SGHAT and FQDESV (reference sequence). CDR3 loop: CASWRGIGTEAFF. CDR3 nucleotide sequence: TGTGCCAGCTGGAGAGGGATAGGCACTGAAGCTTTCTTT.

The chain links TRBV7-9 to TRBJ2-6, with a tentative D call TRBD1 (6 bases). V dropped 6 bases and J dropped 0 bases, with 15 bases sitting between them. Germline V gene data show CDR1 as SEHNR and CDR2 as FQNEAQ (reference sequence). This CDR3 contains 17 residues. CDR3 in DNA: TGTGCCAGCAGTCCACCGGGACAAATCTCTGGGGCCAACGTCCTGACTTTC. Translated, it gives CASSPPGQISGANVLTF.

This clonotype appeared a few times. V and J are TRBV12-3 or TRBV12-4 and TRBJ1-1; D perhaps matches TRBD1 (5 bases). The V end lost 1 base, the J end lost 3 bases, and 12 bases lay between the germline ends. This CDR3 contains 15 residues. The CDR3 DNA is TGTGCCAGCAGTTTAGAGACTTCAGGGTACACTGAAGCTTTCTTT. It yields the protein CASSLETSGYTEAFF.

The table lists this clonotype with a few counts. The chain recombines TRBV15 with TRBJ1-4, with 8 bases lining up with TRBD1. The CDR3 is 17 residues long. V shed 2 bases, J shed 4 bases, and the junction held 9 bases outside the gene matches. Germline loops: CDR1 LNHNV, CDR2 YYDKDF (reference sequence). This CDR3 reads CATSRFSPGQDNEKLFF. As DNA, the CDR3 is TGTGCCACCAGCAGATTTTCACCGGGACAGGATAATGAAAAACTGTTTTTT.

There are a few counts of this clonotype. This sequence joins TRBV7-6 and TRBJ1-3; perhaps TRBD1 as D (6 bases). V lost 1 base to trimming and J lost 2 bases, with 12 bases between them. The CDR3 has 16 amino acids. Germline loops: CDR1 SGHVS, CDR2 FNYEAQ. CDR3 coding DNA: TGTGCCAGCAGCTTAGGACGGGGGGCGGCTGGAAACACCATATATTTT. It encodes CASSLGRGAAGNTIYF.

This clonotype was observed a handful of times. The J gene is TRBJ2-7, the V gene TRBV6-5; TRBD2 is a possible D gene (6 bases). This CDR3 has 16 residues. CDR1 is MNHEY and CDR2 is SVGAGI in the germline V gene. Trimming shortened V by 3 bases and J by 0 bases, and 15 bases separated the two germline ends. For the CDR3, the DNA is TGTGCCAGCAGTTATGGGACTTCCCGAAGCTCCTACGAGCAGTACTTC. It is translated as CASSYGTSRSSYEQYF.

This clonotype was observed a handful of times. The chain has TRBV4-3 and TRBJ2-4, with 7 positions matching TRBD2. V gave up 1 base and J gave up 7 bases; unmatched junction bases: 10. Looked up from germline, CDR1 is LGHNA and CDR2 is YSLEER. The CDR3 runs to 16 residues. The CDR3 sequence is CASSQGPGLGGNIQYF. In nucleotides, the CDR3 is TGCGCCAGCAGCCAAGGCCCCGGACTAGGAGGGAACATTCAGTACTTC.

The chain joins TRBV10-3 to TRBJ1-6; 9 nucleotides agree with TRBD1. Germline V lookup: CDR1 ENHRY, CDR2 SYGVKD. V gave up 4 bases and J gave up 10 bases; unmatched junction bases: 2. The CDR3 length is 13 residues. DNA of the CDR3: TGTGCCATCAGTGGACAGGGGGAGTCACCCCTCCACTTT. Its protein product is CAISGQGESPLHF.

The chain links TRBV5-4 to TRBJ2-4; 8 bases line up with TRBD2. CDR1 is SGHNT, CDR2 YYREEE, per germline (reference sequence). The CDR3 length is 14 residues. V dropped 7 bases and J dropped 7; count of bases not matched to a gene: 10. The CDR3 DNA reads TGTGCCAGCGGCAACCCCCGGGGGGGCAACATTCAGTACTTC. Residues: CASGNPRGGNIQYF.

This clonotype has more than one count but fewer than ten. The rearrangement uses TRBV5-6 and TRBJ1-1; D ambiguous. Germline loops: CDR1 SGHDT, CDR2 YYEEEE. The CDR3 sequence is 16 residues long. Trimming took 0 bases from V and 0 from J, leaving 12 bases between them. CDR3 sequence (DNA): TGTGCCAGCAGCTTGGCGGGCGGGGAATTGAACACTGAAGCTTTCTTT. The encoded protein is CASSLAGGELNTEAFF.

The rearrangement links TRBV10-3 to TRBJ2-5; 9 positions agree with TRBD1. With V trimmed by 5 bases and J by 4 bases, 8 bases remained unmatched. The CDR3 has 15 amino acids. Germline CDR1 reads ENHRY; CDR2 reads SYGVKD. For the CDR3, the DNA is TGTGCCATCAGTAGGGGACAGGGAGGAGGAGAGACCCAGTACTTC. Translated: CAISRGQGGGETQYF.

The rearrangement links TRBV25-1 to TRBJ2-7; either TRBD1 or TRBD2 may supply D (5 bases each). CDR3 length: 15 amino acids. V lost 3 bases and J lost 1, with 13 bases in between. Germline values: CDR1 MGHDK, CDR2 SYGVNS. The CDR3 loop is CASSDGTGKSYEQYF. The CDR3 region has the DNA TGTGCCAGCAGTGACGGGACCGGGAAGTCCTACGAGCAGTACTTC.